A selection of T cell receptor beta chains follows, all from one sample in a study of beta chain features in type 1 diabetes. The data were produced by immunoSEQ multiplex PCR, yet TCRdb's version contains in-frame clones alone and is incomplete. The sample lists roughly 290,000 clones; under 8.5% were seen once. Sequences were obtained from central memory CD4+ T cells from blood. The receptor set was obtained from a woman between 18 and 29 years old in good health. Each CDR3 is given with its conserved first and last residue. The order of the fields is J gene, V gene, CDR3 length, D gene, clone size, CDR3 protein, CDR3 DNA. A D gene is named only where the DNA matches it firmly. The size of a clone is reported for some rows only, either as once, few or many, or as a class for expanded clones.

j_gene: TRBJ1-1
v_gene: TRBV18
len: 13
d_gene: NA
abundance: few
CDR3aa: CASSPTQGDQAFF
CDR3nt: TGTGCCAGCTCACCAACTCAGGGTGATCAGGCTTTCTTT

j_gene: TRBJ2-2
v_gene: TRBV2
len: 12
d_gene: NA
abundance: NA
CDR3aa: CASRLAAGELFF
CDR3nt: TGTGCCAGCAGACTAGCTGCCGGGGAGCTGTTTTTT

j_gene: TRBJ2-3
v_gene: TRBV18
len: 13
d_gene: NA
abundance: few
CDR3aa: CASSYRLTDTQYF
CDR3nt: TGTGCCAGCTCATACCGTCTCACGGATACGCAGTATTTT

j_gene: TRBJ1-6
v_gene: TRBV7-9
len: 13
d_gene: NA
abundance: NA
CDR3aa: CASSLVQSSPLHF
CDR3nt: TGTGCCAGCAGCTTAGTACAGAGTTCACCCCTCCACTTT

j_gene: TRBJ1-4
v_gene: TRBV19
len: 15
d_gene: NA
abundance: few
CDR3aa: CASSIGGRSNEKLFF
CDR3nt: TGTGCCAGTAGTATAGGCGGCAGAAGTAATGAAAAACTGTTTTTT

j_gene: TRBJ2-5
v_gene: TRBV6-6
len: 16
d_gene: TRBD1
abundance: few
CDR3aa: CASSYSWTGGQETQYF
CDR3nt: TGTGCCAGCAGTTACTCGTGGACAGGGGGCCAAGAGACCCAGTACTTC

j_gene: TRBJ1-2
v_gene: TRBV9
len: 13
d_gene: TRBD1
abundance: NA
CDR3aa: CASRRTGGEGYTF
CDR3nt: TGTGCCAGCAGAAGAACAGGGGGCGAAGGCTACACCTTC

j_gene: TRBJ2-2
v_gene: TRBV7-3
len: 16
d_gene: NA
abundance: few
CDR3aa: CASSSRAGRNTGELFF
CDR3nt: TGTGCCAGCAGCTCCCGGGCGGGGAGAAACACCGGGGAGCTGTTTTTT

j_gene: TRBJ1-2
v_gene: TRBV5-6
len: 12
d_gene: NA
abundance: NA
CDR3aa: CASSPVGYGYTF
CDR3nt: TGTGCCAGCAGCCCGGTGGGCTATGGCTACACCTTC

j_gene: TRBJ1-2
v_gene: TRBV7-2
len: 13
d_gene: NA
abundance: few
CDR3aa: CASSPTANYGYTF
CDR3nt: TGTGCCAGCAGCCCGACAGCTAACTATGGCTACACCTTC

j_gene: TRBJ2-7
v_gene: TRBV10-3
len: 15
d_gene: TRBD2
abundance: NA
CDR3aa: CAISDFTSGSYEQYF
CDR3nt: TGTGCCATCAGTGATTTCACTAGCGGGAGCTACGAGCAGTACTTC

j_gene: TRBJ1-2
v_gene: TRBV7-3
len: 13
d_gene: NA
abundance: NA
CDR3aa: CASSPGMGGGYTF
CDR3nt: TGTGCCAGCAGCCCTGGTATGGGCGGGGGCTACACCTTC

j_gene: TRBJ1-2
v_gene: TRBV7-2
len: 14
d_gene: NA
abundance: NA
CDR3aa: CASSLGGFNYGYTF
CDR3nt: TGTGCCAGCAGCTTAGGGGGTTTTAACTATGGCTACACCTTC

j_gene: TRBJ1-6
v_gene: TRBV27
len: 14
d_gene: NA
abundance: few
CDR3aa: CASSFLGYNSPLHF
CDR3nt: TGTGCCAGCAGTTTTTTGGGTTATAATTCACCCCTCCACTTT

j_gene: TRBJ1-6
v_gene: TRBV4-3
len: 18
d_gene: NA
abundance: few
CDR3aa: CASSQDTVAGSKNSPLHF
CDR3nt: TGCGCCAGCAGCCAAGATACGGTGGCAGGGAGTAAAAATTCACCCCTCCACTTT

j_gene: TRBJ2-3
v_gene: TRBV6-6
len: 12
d_gene: NA
abundance: few
CDR3aa: CASSYVGGTQYF
CDR3nt: TGTGCCAGCAGTTACGTGGGGGGTACGCAGTATTTT

j_gene: TRBJ1-5
v_gene: TRBV30
len: 14
d_gene: TRBD1
abundance: many
CDR3aa: CAWSTGGTNQPQHF
CDR3nt: TGTGCCTGGAGCACAGGGGGGACTAATCAGCCCCAGCATTTT

j_gene: TRBJ1-5
v_gene: TRBV7-2
len: 16
d_gene: NA
abundance: few
CDR3aa: CASSRMRANSNQPQHF
CDR3nt: TGTGCCAGCAGCCGGATGAGGGCTAATAGCAATCAGCCCCAGCATTTT

j_gene: TRBJ2-6
v_gene: TRBV27
len: 18
d_gene: TRBD1
abundance: many
CDR3aa: CASREGDRGRSGANVLTF
CDR3nt: TGTGCCAGCAGAGAAGGGGACAGGGGGCGATCTGGGGCCAACGTCCTGACTTTC

j_gene: TRBJ2-1
v_gene: TRBV6-5
len: 14
d_gene: NA
abundance: once
CDR3aa: CASKTDTFYNEQFF
CDR3nt: TGTGCCAGTAAAACTGACACCTTCTACAATGAGCAGTTCTTC

j_gene: TRBJ2-5
v_gene: TRBV28
len: 13
d_gene: NA
abundance: many
CDR3aa: CASSPRMGETQYF
CDR3nt: TGTGCCAGCAGCCCTAGGATGGGAGAGACCCAGTACTTC

j_gene: TRBJ2-1
v_gene: TRBV5-4
len: 15
d_gene: TRBD2
abundance: many
CDR3aa: CASRSAGGLSNEQFF
CDR3nt: TGTGCCAGCAGGTCGGCGGGGGGACTAAGCAATGAGCAGTTCTTC

j_gene: TRBJ1-4
v_gene: TRBV18
len: 19
d_gene: TRBD1
abundance: NA
CDR3aa: CASSPLLAGGLATNEKLFF
CDR3nt: TGTGCCAGCTCACCACTCCTGGCAGGGGGACTTGCAACTAATGAAAAACTGTTTTTT

j_gene: TRBJ2-5
v_gene: TRBV7-9
len: 14
d_gene: TRBD1
abundance: NA
CDR3aa: CASSHRDRGETQYF
CDR3nt: TGTGCCAGCAGCCACCGGGACAGGGGCGAGACCCAGTACTTC

j_gene: TRBJ2-5
v_gene: TRBV10-3
len: 13
d_gene: NA
abundance: many
CDR3aa: CAISHPPGETQYF
CDR3nt: TGTGCCATCAGCCACCCTCCCGGGGAGACCCAGTACTTC

j_gene: TRBJ2-5
v_gene: TRBV30
len: 14
d_gene: NA
abundance: few
CDR3aa: CAWSGLATQSAQYF
CDR3nt: TGTGCCTGGAGTGGTTTAGCGACGCAGTCGGCCCAGTACTTC

j_gene: TRBJ2-2
v_gene: TRBV9
len: 15
d_gene: NA
abundance: many
CDR3aa: CASSSGALNTGELFF
CDR3nt: TGTGCCAGCAGCTCGGGGGCTCTTAACACCGGGGAGCTGTTTTTT

j_gene: TRBJ2-2
v_gene: TRBV7-3
len: 11
d_gene: NA
abundance: few
CDR3aa: CASSLYGELFF
CDR3nt: TGTGCCAGCAGCTTATACGGGGAGCTGTTTTTT

j_gene: TRBJ2-7
v_gene: TRBV18
len: 13
d_gene: NA
abundance: NA
CDR3aa: CASSQAETYEQYF
CDR3nt: TGTGCCAGCTCACAAGCAGAAACGTACGAGCAGTACTTC

j_gene: TRBJ1-3
v_gene: TRBV6-6
len: 15
d_gene: NA
abundance: few
CDR3aa: CASSYSGSLANTIYF
CDR3nt: TGTGCCAGCAGTTACTCGGGTTCCCTGGCAAACACCATATATTTT

j_gene: TRBJ1-6
v_gene: TRBV7-2
len: 16
d_gene: NA
abundance: few
CDR3aa: CASSLAAGGTNSPLHF
CDR3nt: TGTGCCAGCAGCTTAGCGGCCGGGGGGACTAATTCACCCCTCCACTTT

j_gene: TRBJ1-2
v_gene: TRBV11-1
len: 15
d_gene: NA
abundance: few
CDR3aa: CASSLALEGVSGYTF
CDR3nt: TGTGCCAGCAGCTTAGCTTTGGAGGGAGTGAGCGGCTACACCTTC

j_gene: TRBJ2-1
v_gene: TRBV2
len: 15
d_gene: NA
abundance: many
CDR3aa: CASSVDRSTYNEQFF
CDR3nt: TGTGCCAGCAGTGTTGACAGGAGTACCTACAATGAGCAGTTCTTC

j_gene: TRBJ1-4
v_gene: TRBV2
len: 13
d_gene: NA
abundance: few
CDR3aa: CASMWGTNEKLFF
CDR3nt: TGTGCCAGCATGTGGGGAACTAATGAAAAACTGTTTTTT

j_gene: TRBJ2-5
v_gene: TRBV4-1
len: 13
d_gene: NA
abundance: many
CDR3aa: CASSRQSRETQYF
CDR3nt: TGCGCCAGCAGCCGCCAATCTCGAGAGACCCAGTACTTC

j_gene: TRBJ1-2
v_gene: TRBV7-2
len: 14
d_gene: TRBD1
abundance: NA
CDR3aa: CASSMPTGGYGYTF
CDR3nt: TGTGCCAGCAGCATGCCGACAGGGGGCTATGGCTACACCTTC

j_gene: TRBJ2-5
v_gene: TRBV28
len: 15
d_gene: NA
abundance: NA
CDR3aa: CASSFPDLGMETQYF
CDR3nt: TGTGCCAGCAGTTTCCCGGACCTGGGGATGGAGACCCAGTACTTC

j_gene: TRBJ1-1
v_gene: TRBV7-9
len: 11
d_gene: NA
abundance: NA
CDR3aa: CASSFYDEAFF
CDR3nt: TGTGCCAGCAGCTTCTACGATGAAGCTTTCTTT

j_gene: TRBJ2-1
v_gene: TRBV7-2
len: 10
d_gene: NA
abundance: few
CDR3aa: CASSPPFEFF
CDR3nt: TGTGCCAGCAGCCCCCCTTTTGAGTTCTTC

j_gene: TRBJ1-2
v_gene: TRBV11-3
len: 15
d_gene: NA
abundance: NA
CDR3aa: CASSSKLGTENGYTF
CDR3nt: TGTGCCAGCAGCTCCAAGTTGGGTACCGAGAATGGCTACACCTTC

j_gene: TRBJ1-1
v_gene: TRBV18
len: 12
d_gene: TRBD1
abundance: NA
CDR3aa: CASSDRGQEAFF
CDR3nt: TGTGCCAGCTCAGACAGGGGGCAGGAAGCTTTCTTT

j_gene: TRBJ1-3
v_gene: TRBV11-2
len: 18
d_gene: NA
abundance: many
CDR3aa: CASSLREGTGIQGNTIYF
CDR3nt: TGTGCCAGCAGCCTACGAGAAGGTACCGGCATCCAGGGAAACACCATATATTTT

j_gene: TRBJ2-5
v_gene: TRBV18
len: 15
d_gene: TRBD1
abundance: NA
CDR3aa: CASSPPETGGETQYF
CDR3nt: TGTGCCAGCTCACCACCCGAGACAGGGGGGGAGACCCAGTACTTC

j_gene: TRBJ2-5
v_gene: TRBV18
len: 14
d_gene: NA
abundance: few
CDR3aa: CASSPGLHKETQYF
CDR3nt: TGTGCCAGCTCACCGGGACTCCATAAAGAGACCCAGTACTTC

j_gene: TRBJ2-3
v_gene: TRBV9
len: 16
d_gene: TRBD2
abundance: NA
CDR3aa: CASSPPAGGGTDTQYF
CDR3nt: TGTGCCAGCAGCCCCCCCGCGGGAGGTGGCACAGATACGCAGTATTTT

j_gene: TRBJ2-1
v_gene: TRBV6-5
len: 14
d_gene: TRBD1
abundance: NA
CDR3aa: CASRDPGQQREQFF
CDR3nt: TGTGCCAGCAGGGACCCGGGACAGCAAAGAGAGCAGTTCTTC

j_gene: TRBJ2-5
v_gene: TRBV7-9
len: 15
d_gene: NA
abundance: few
CDR3aa: CAGLYWGGRQETQYF
CDR3nt: TGTGCCGGACTTTATTGGGGGGGCCGACAAGAGACCCAGTACTTC

j_gene: TRBJ2-1
v_gene: TRBV5-1
len: 13
d_gene: NA
abundance: few
CDR3aa: CASTSQGKLGQFF
CDR3nt: TGCGCCAGCACGTCGCAGGGCAAATTAGGGCAGTTCTTC

j_gene: TRBJ2-7
v_gene: TRBV11-2
len: 14
d_gene: NA
abundance: many
CDR3aa: CASSPGFSYNEQYF
CDR3nt: TGTGCCAGCAGCCCCGGTTTCTCGTACAACGAGCAGTACTTC

j_gene: TRBJ1-4
v_gene: TRBV5-1
len: 13
d_gene: NA
abundance: NA
CDR3aa: CASGGETNEKLFF
CDR3nt: TGCGCCAGCGGAGGCGAAACTAATGAAAAACTGTTTTTT

j_gene: TRBJ2-2
v_gene: TRBV7-3
len: 17
d_gene: TRBD2
abundance: many
CDR3aa: CASSLSGRGTNTGELFF
CDR3nt: TGTGCCAGCAGCTTAAGTGGGAGGGGTACGAACACCGGGGAGCTGTTTTTT

j_gene: TRBJ2-4
v_gene: TRBV19
len: 13
d_gene: NA
abundance: few
CDR3aa: CASSGLSRDIQYF
CDR3nt: TGTGCCAGTAGCGGACTTTCTAGGGACATTCAGTACTTC